A selection of T cell receptor beta chains follows, all from one sample in a study of blood T cell repertoires in COVID-19. The repertoire was sequenced with immunoSEQ multiplex PCR; TCRdb's copy has only in-frame clones and lacks some. The table shows just under 50,000 clones, with about 83% occurring only once. Input material: peripheral blood. These receptors all stem from a human donor in a cohort sampled during active COVID-19. Each CDR3 is given with its conserved first and last residue. The D gene is left open where the match is weak.

V: TRBV3-1/TRBV3-2; D: .; length: 11; J: TRBJ2-2; CDR3: CASRLRGELFF; DNA: TGTGCCAGCAGGCTCAGAGGGGAGCTGTTTTTT
V: TRBV24-1; D: TRBD1; length: 17; J: TRBJ2-6; CDR3: CATTQDRGISGANVLTF; DNA: TGTGCCACCACCCAAGACAGGGGAATCTCTGGGGCCAACGTCCTGACTTTC
V: TRBV7-8; D: TRBD1; length: 14; J: TRBJ2-1; CDR3: CASSLGDRGSSGFF; DNA: TGTGCCAGCAGCTTAGGGGACAGGGGGTCCTCAGGGTTCTTC
V: TRBV11-2; D: .; length: 13; J: TRBJ1-2; CDR3: CASSSGLNYGYTF; DNA: TGTGCCAGCAGCTCGGGACTTAACTATGGCTACACCTTC
V: TRBV23-1; D: TRBD1; length: 16; J: TRBJ2-1; CDR3: CASSQKGTGDDNEQFF; DNA: TGCGCCAGCAGTCAAAAGGGGACAGGGGATGACAATGAGCAGTTCTTC
V: TRBV6-5; D: .; length: 13; J: TRBJ1-2; CDR3: CASLWTADYGYTF; DNA: TGTGCCAGCCTCTGGACAGCGGACTATGGCTACACCTTC
V: TRBV2; D: .; length: 16; J: TRBJ2-7; CDR3: CASSEDGGWRPYEQYF; DNA: TGTGCCAGCAGTGAAGATGGAGGGTGGCGGCCCTACGAGCAGTACTTC
V: TRBV27; D: .; length: 14; J: TRBJ2-7; CDR3: CASSLAGSRYEQYF; DNA: TGTGCCAGCAGTTTAGCGGGCTCCCGCTACGAGCAGTACTTC
V: TRBV27; D: .; length: 16; J: TRBJ1-1; CDR3: CASIRRPGYRGTEAFF; DNA: TGTGCCAGCATTCGGCGACCGGGTTATCGAGGCACTGAAGCTTTCTTT
V: TRBV24-1; D: .; length: 17; J: TRBJ1-2; CDR3: CATSDLRRGGCNYGYTF; DNA: TGTGCCACCAGTGATTTGAGGCGTGGAGGGTGTAACTATGGCTACACCTTC